Listed below are T cell receptor beta chains from one sample, sequenced in a study of cytomegalovirus exposure and HLA in healthy donors. Clones were sequenced by immunoSEQ multiplex PCR, and TCRdb holds only the in-frame ones, with some missing. Here the sample table reports 85,000 to 110,000 clones. The sequenced sample was PBMCs. The source of these receptors is a man in his forties or fifties in good health and CMV-seronegative. Each CDR3 is given with its conserved first and last residue. Fields, in order: D gene, V gene, CDR3 length, J gene, CDR3 DNA, CDR3 protein. D genes are given only for firm matches.

TRBD2,TRBV29-1,16,TRBJ2-1,TGCAGCGTCCAGGGACTAGCGGCCAGCTCCTACAATGAGCAGTTCTTC,CSVQGLAASSYNEQFF
NA,TRBV5-1,13,TRBJ2-7,TGCGCCAGCAGCTTGGACATCTCCTACGAGCAGTACTTC,CASSLDISYEQYF
NA,TRBV27,13,TRBJ2-7,TGTGCCAGCAGTAAAACCCGCCTAACCGAGCAGTACTTC,CASSKTRLTEQYF
NA,TRBV29-1,10,TRBJ1-1,TGCAGCCCCCCGGGCACTGAAGCTTTCTTT,CSPPGTEAFF
TRBD1,TRBV9,15,TRBJ1-6,TGTGCCAGCAGCACCAGGGGGACATCGGATTCACCCCTCCACTTT,CASSTRGTSDSPLHF
TRBD1,TRBV7-9,16,TRBJ2-7,TGTGCCAGCAGCTCACCGACCGGGACAGGGGGCTACGAGCAGTACTTC,CASSSPTGTGGYEQYF
NA,TRBV19,16,TRBJ2-6,TGTGCCAGTAGTAGAGACACGGGTCCAGGGGCCAACGTCCTGACTTTC,CASSRDTGPGANVLTF
NA,TRBV28,13,TRBJ2-7,TGTGCCAGCAGCACAGGCCTCGGACGACTTCGGTACTTC,CASSTGLGRLRYF
NA,TRBV7-2,14,TRBJ1-5,TGTGCCAGCAGCTTGGCAGGGAGGAATCAGCCCCAGCATTTT,CASSLAGRNQPQHF
NA,TRBV19,13,TRBJ2-4,TGTGCCAGTAGTTGGGACTCCAAAAACATTCAGTACTTC,CASSWDSKNIQYF
TRBD2,TRBV19,14,TRBJ2-7,TGTGCCAGTAGTGCTCCCGGGACTAGTAACGAGCAGTACTTC,CASSAPGTSNEQYF
NA,TRBV10-2,14,TRBJ2-7,TGCGCCAGCAGTGAACCTAGCGCCTCCTACGAGCAGTACTTC,CASSEPSASYEQYF
NA,TRBV6-1,16,TRBJ2-3,TGTGCCAGCAGTGAACAACTGCTGAAGAGCACAGATACGCAGTATTTT,CASSEQLLKSTDTQYF
TRBD1,TRBV19,16,TRBJ2-2,TGTGCCAGTAGCACCACAGGGGACCTAAACACCGGGGAGCTGTTTTTT,CASSTTGDLNTGELFF
TRBD1,TRBV5-6,14,TRBJ2-5,TGTGCCAGCAGTCGACAGGGGCGGCAAGAGACCCAGTACTTC,CASSRQGRQETQYF
NA,TRBV29-1,14,TRBJ1-1,TGCAGCGTTTCACCACAGGGCGGCAACACTGAAGCTTTCTTT,CSVSPQGGNTEAFF
NA,TRBV6-6,13,TRBJ2-1,TGTGCCAGCAGCAGGGACTCCTACAATGAGCAGTTCTTC,CASSRDSYNEQFF
NA,TRBV7-6,17,TRBJ2-1,TGTGCCAGCAGCTTATCCCTTCGGCTCGGGAAAGACAATGAGCAGTTCTTC,CASSLSLRLGKDNEQFF
NA,TRBV19,16,TRBJ1-5,TGTGCCAGTAGTCCTGGGGGGGTAGCCAGCAATCAGCCCCAGCATTTT,CASSPGGVASNQPQHF
NA,TRBV9,13,TRBJ1-2,TGTGCCAGCAGGGGACACCTGAAGGATGGCTACACCTTC,CASRGHLKDGYTF
NA,TRBV4-1,16,TRBJ2-1,TGCGCCAGCAGCCAAGATAAGGGGAATCTGATCACTGAGCAGTTCTTC,CASSQDKGNLITEQFF
NA,TRBV5-1,16,TRBJ2-3,TGCGCCAGCAGCTCCGGCGGGACGGACGGGGCAGATACGCAGTATTTT,CASSSGGTDGADTQYF
NA,TRBV11-2,13,TRBJ1-1,TGTGCCAGCAGCTTAGATCGGAACACTGAAGCTTTCTTT,CASSLDRNTEAFF
NA,TRBV7-2,15,TRBJ1-3,TGTGCCAGCAGCTTAGTTGGAGACGGCGGAAACACCATATATTTT,CASSLVGDGGNTIYF
NA,TRBV28,13,TRBJ1-2,TGTGCCAGTGGTGGGGGCGCTAACTATGGCTACACCTTC,CASGGGANYGYTF
NA,TRBV28,13,TRBJ2-7,TGTGCCAGCAGCCCCCGGGGTTCCTACGAGCAGTACTTC,CASSPRGSYEQYF
NA,TRBV18,16,TRBJ1-6,TGTGCCAGCTCAAGCTCGCCGGCGGGGGAAGAGGCACCCCTCCACTTT,CASSSSPAGEEAPLHF
NA,TRBV18,14,TRBJ1-1,TGTGCCAGCTCAAAAGCCGGCGGGAACACTGAAGCTTTCTTT,CASSKAGGNTEAFF
TRBD2,TRBV4-2,15,TRBJ2-1,TGTGCCAGCAGCCTAGGGACTAGCGGGGGCTATGAGCAGTTCTTC,CASSLGTSGGYEQFF
TRBD1,TRBV7-2,15,TRBJ2-2,TGTGCCAGCAGGAAAACGACAGGGGGCACCGGGGAGCTGTTTTTT,CASRKTTGGTGELFF
NA,TRBV7-8,15,TRBJ1-5,TGTGCCAGCAGCTTGTTCCAGGGCCCCTCTCAGCCCCAGCATTTT,CASSLFQGPSQPQHF
NA,TRBV6-5,13,TRBJ1-6,TGTGCCAGCAAGGGGTCAGGGGATTCACCCCTCCACTTT,CASKGSGDSPLHF
TRBD1,TRBV5-1,14,TRBJ1-1,TGCGCCAGCAGCGTGAGACAGGGGGTAAGGGAAGCTTTCTTT,CASSVRQGVREAFF
TRBD1,TRBV10-3,13,TRBJ1-1,TGTGCCACCCAAACGACAGGGAGCGCTGAAGCTTTCTTT,CATQTTGSAEAFF
NA,TRBV10-2,16,TRBJ2-3,TGCGCCAGCAGTGAGTCGTTCGGGGGGCGCACAGATACGCAGTATTTT,CASSESFGGRTDTQYF
NA,TRBV19,16,TRBJ1-1,TGTGCCAGTAGTATGCTTGGAGGGGTCGGGAACACTGAAGCTTTCTTT,CASSMLGGVGNTEAFF
NA,TRBV5-1,14,TRBJ1-6,TGCGCCAGCAGCTTTGGGGGGGAGAATTCACCCCTCCACTTT,CASSFGGENSPLHF
NA,TRBV28,15,TRBJ2-1,TGTGCCAGCAGTTTTTCCCTCGGGTTAGACAATGAGCAGTTCTTC,CASSFSLGLDNEQFF
TRBD1,TRBV6-1,15,TRBJ2-4,TGTGCCAGCAGTGACCTGGGACAGGGGGCATACATTCAGTACTTC,CASSDLGQGAYIQYF
TRBD2,TRBV12-5,14,TRBJ2-1,TGTGCTAGTAACCTAGCGGGAGGGCCTAATGAGCAGTTCTTC,CASNLAGGPNEQFF
NA,TRBV18,15,TRBJ1-4,TGTGCCAGCTCACCGGCAGACTCGCCGAGTGAAAAACTGTTTTTT,CASSPADSPSEKLFF
NA,TRBV7-2,14,TRBJ2-7,TGTGCCAGCAGCCAGGCGGCAGCGGGCTACGAGCAGTACTTC,CASSQAAAGYEQYF
TRBD2,TRBV6-6,14,TRBJ2-2,TGTGCCAGCAGGGACCAGCGGGGTACCGGGGAGCTGTTTTTT,CASRDQRGTGELFF
TRBD1,TRBV7-2,14,TRBJ2-7,TGTGCCAGCAGCTTAGAACAGGGGGCCTACGAGCAGTACTTC,CASSLEQGAYEQYF
TRBD1,TRBV29-1,13,TRBJ1-5,TGCAGCGTTGGGCAGGGGGCAAATCAGCCCCAGCATTTT,CSVGQGANQPQHF
TRBD2,TRBV10-3,15,TRBJ2-7,TGTGCCATCAGTGTTCGACTAGCGGGGGGCCCACAGCAGTACTTC,CAISVRLAGGPQQYF
NA,TRBV2,14,TRBJ1-5,TGTGCCAGCAGTGATCAGGGGAAAGATCAGCCCCAGCATTTT,CASSDQGKDQPQHF
TRBD2,TRBV7-9,15,TRBJ2-7,TGTGCCAGCAGCATACTGACTAGCGGGGTAAACGAGCAGTACTTC,CASSILTSGVNEQYF
NA,TRBV6-5,14,TRBJ2-7,TGTGCCAGCAGTTATGGACACAACCCCTACGAGCAGTACTTC,CASSYGHNPYEQYF
TRBD2,TRBV6-6,13,TRBJ2-7,TGTGCCTGCCATAGCGGGGGGGCCTACGAGCAGTACTTC,CACHSGGAYEQYF
TRBD1,TRBV18,15,TRBJ2-3,TGTGCCAGCTCACCAAGGACAGGGGGAACAGATACGCAGTATTTT,CASSPRTGGTDTQYF
TRBD1,TRBV6-5,14,TRBJ2-7,TGTGCCAGCAGTTACCACCACAGGGGGTACGAGCAGTACTTC,CASSYHHRGYEQYF
TRBD1,TRBV28,15,TRBJ1-2,TGTGCCAGCACCCCGCTAGGACAGGGAGTCTATGGCTACACCTTC,CASTPLGQGVYGYTF
NA,TRBV7-2,14,TRBJ2-3,TGTGCCAGCAGCCCCCGGAGGCTCCCAGATACGCAGTATTTT,CASSPRRLPDTQYF
TRBD2,TRBV6-1,15,TRBJ2-1,TGTGCCAGCAGTGCCGGGACTAGCGGGACAAATGAGCAGTTCTTC,CASSAGTSGTNEQFF